The 5 T cell receptor beta chains below were found in one sample sequenced in a study of blood T cell repertoires in COVID-19. Method: immunoSEQ multiplex PCR; TCRdb's copy keeps in-frame clones and lacks some. Of about 170,000 clones in the sample, about 89% were seen once. Sequenced: peripheral blood. These receptors all stem from a man aged 65 to 79 with acute or convalescent COVID-19.

This clone is a singleton in its sample. The chain is built from TRBV6-5 and TRBJ2-1, with 7 bases lining up with TRBD2. The CDR3 contains 13 residues. With V trimmed by 6 bases and J by 3 bases, 2 bases remained unmatched. CDR1 is MNHEY and CDR2 is SVGAGI in the germline V gene. CDR3 DNA sequence: TGTGCCAGCAGGGGACTAAACTACAATGAGCAGTTCTTC. This codes for CASRGLNYNEQFF.

This clone was seen once. The chain employs TRBV11-3 and TRBJ2-5; TRBD1 might be the D (6 bases). The V and J ends lost 4 bases and 3 bases respectively, with 15 bases between them. CDR1 and CDR2 (germline): SGHNT, YENEEA. The CDR3 runs to 15 residues. In nucleotides, the CDR3 is TGTGCCAGCAGCTCAGGACAGCATTCTGAAGAGACCCAGTACTTC. Translating gives CASSSGQHSEETQYF.

This chain links TRBV11-2 with TRBJ2-7; the match to TRBD2 covers 14 bases. From germline, CDR1 is SGHAT and CDR2 FQNNGV. CDR3 length: 20 amino acids. J gave up 2 bases and V 0 bases, and 12 bases lay outside the gene matches. This CDR3 is CASSLEVGGLAGVPPYEQYF. The CDR3 nucleotides are TGTGCCAGCAGCTTAGAAGTCGGGGGACTAGCGGGAGTCCCCCCCTACGAGCAGTACTTC.

The chain recombines TRBV13 with TRBJ1-2; the D gene is possibly TRBD1 (5 bases). V was trimmed by 9 bases and J by 12 bases, leaving 20 bases between them. This CDR3 spans 12 amino acids. From germline, CDR1 is PRHDT and CDR2 FYEKMQ (reference sequence). The CDR3 DNA follows: TGTGCCAGATACCGACAGAGACCATGGGACACCTTC. Its protein is CARYRQRPWDTF.

V is TRBV28 and J is TRBJ1-5; 11 bases are shared with TRBD1. Looked up from germline, CDR1 is MDHEN and CDR2 is SYDVKM. The CDR3 totals 14 residues. After removal of 8 bases from V and 10 bases from J, the junction contained 10 bases not matched to a gene. The CDR3 here is CASLKGQGVRPQHF. The CDR3 bases are TGTGCCAGCTTGAAGGGACAGGGGGTCCGACCCCAGCATTTT.